These 24 T cell receptor beta chains came from one sample sequenced in a study of pediatric ulcerative colitis. One to two pinch biopsies were taken from the rectum during colonoscopy. TCRdb's table, derived via immunoSEQ multiplex PCR, lists solely in-frame clones and lacks some. In the table there are 20,000 to 25,000 clones, roughly two thirds of which are singletons. Sequenced: gut tissue. These TCRs come from a boy between 10 and 17 years old with severe ulcerative colitis.

The rearrangement uses TRBV28 and TRBJ1-6; 9 bases fit TRBD1. The CDR3 runs to 14 residues. V shed 10 bases, J shed 5 bases, and the junction held 6 bases outside the gene matches. The germline V gene encodes CDR1 MDHEN and CDR2 SYDVKM. CDR3 loop: CATRGTGHNSPLHF. The DNA of the CDR3 is TGTGCCACTCGCGGGACAGGGCATAATTCACCCCTCCACTTT.

The CDR3 loop reads CASSLISGYGYTF. The CDR3 nucleotides are TGTGCCAGCAGCTTAATCTCGGGGTATGGCTACACCTTC. The chain recombines TRBV7-9 with TRBJ1-2; no clear D gene. Germline V gives CDR1 SEHNR, CDR2 FQNEAQ (reference sequence). V lost 2 bases to trimming and J lost 5 bases, with 9 bases between them. This CDR3 has 13 amino acids.

This chain connects TRBV29-1 to TRBJ2-7, with 8 bases that match TRBD1. Trimming removed 7 bases from V and 3 bases from J; junction bases left unmatched: 8. This CDR3 has 13 amino acids. The germline V gene has CDR1 SQVTM and CDR2 ANQGSEA. This CDR3 is CSATTGAGYEQYF. For the CDR3, the DNA is TGCAGCGCAACGACAGGGGCCGGCTACGAGCAGTACTTC.

Comments on this clone: Additional DNA sequences in this sample encode the identical CDR3. The rearrangement uses TRBV6-1 and TRBJ1-2; D is ambiguous. The length of the CDR3 is 12 residues. Deletions cut 5 bases from V and 5 bases from J, with 9 bases between. Germline CDR1 and CDR2: MNHNS and SASEGT. CDR3: CASSFGRYGYTF. CDR3 coding DNA: TGTGCCAGCAGTTTCGGCCGGTATGGCTACACCTTC.

The chain combines TRBV5-6 with TRBJ1-4; D might be TRBD1 (6 bases). V was shortened by 2 bases and J by 8 bases, with 16 bases between the two germline ends. From germline, CDR1 is SGHDT and CDR2 YYEEEE. The CDR3 is 15 residues long. CDR3 bases: TGTGCCAGCAGCTTTTTAGGGGGGCGAGTAGAAAAACTGTTTTTT. Translating gives CASSFLGGRVEKLFF.

V usage is TRBV21-1 and J usage is TRBJ2-1; the table's D call of TRBD2 was not tested on the DNA. TRBV21-1 is recorded as a pseudogene. CDR3 length: 16 residues. CDR3 residues: CATLTPPPGSDNEQFF. DNA of the CDR3: TGTGCCACCTTAACCCCCCCTCCGGGGTCAGACAATGAGCAGTTCTTC.

The V and J genes are TRBV4-1 and TRBJ1-6, with 7 bases matching TRBD1. J gave up 1 base and V 0 bases, and 6 bases lay outside the gene matches. This CDR3 is built from 18 residues. CDR1 and CDR2 (germline): MGHRA, YSYEKL. CDR3: CASSQEWRGRSYNSPLHF. In DNA, the CDR3 is TGCGCCAGCAGCCAAGAATGGAGGGGGCGTTCCTATAATTCACCCCTCCACTTT.

The chain couples TRBV30 to TRBJ2-7; D is perhaps TRBD2 (5 bases). The V gene's germline CDR1 is GTSNPN and CDR2 SVGIG (reference sequence). Trimming took off 5 bases at V and 7 bases at J, with 15 bases between the two ends. The CDR3 is made up of 12 amino acids. This CDR3 reads CAWSGSSGEQYF. The CDR3 DNA sequence: TGTGCCTGGTCCGGGTCGTCGGGGGAGCAGTACTTC.

V usage is TRBV12-5 and J usage is TRBJ1-2; tentatively, D is TRBD1 (5 bases). V dropped 0 bases and J dropped 3 bases, with 14 bases sitting between them. The CDR3 is made up of 16 amino acids. Germline-derived CDR1 and CDR2 are LGHNT and FRNRAP. The CDR3 reads CASGLVLLRGDYGYTF. CDR3 sequence (DNA): TGTGCTAGTGGTTTGGTACTACTTCGGGGCGACTATGGCTACACCTTC.

The chain joins TRBV28 to TRBJ1-1; D remains ambiguous. V was trimmed by 9 bases and J by 5 bases, leaving 13 bases between them. There are 12 residues in the CDR3. Germline assignment: CDR1 MDHEN and CDR2 SYDVKM. The CDR3 DNA follows: TGTGCCAGTTCTCCACACTTTACTGAAGCTTTCTTT. This sequence encodes CASSPHFTEAFF.

The chain recombines TRBV6-5 with TRBJ1-6, with no clear D. The CDR3 has 15 amino acids. Per the germline V gene, CDR1 is MNHEY and CDR2 is SVGAGI. V lost 0 bases and J 14 bases, leaving 17 bases between the germline ends. CDR3 sequence: CASSYSTGFFGTLHF. DNA for the CDR3: TGTGCCAGCAGTTACTCGACGGGGTTTTTTGGCACCCTCCACTTT.

Sample share makes this clone medium-sized. The genes are TRBV6-9 and TRBJ2-1, with TRBD2 matching 8 bases. Germline V CDR1 and CDR2: MNHGY, SVAAGI. V gave up 6 bases and J gave up 9 bases; unmatched junction bases: 7. There are 13 residues in the CDR3. The CDR3 DNA reads as TGTGCCAGCAGACAACGGGGGGGCGGTGAGCAGTTCTTC. Amino acid sequence: CASRQRGGGEQFF.

The chain joins TRBV6-4 to TRBJ1-5, with 10 nucleotides matching TRBD1. J lost 6 bases, V lost 6 bases, and 8 bases had no gene match. Germline-derived CDR1 and CDR2 are MRHNA and SNTAGT. The CDR3 extends over 15 amino acids. In DNA, the CDR3 is TGTGCCAGCAGGGTGAGGACAGGGGGTTGTCAGCCCCAGCATTTT. Amino acid sequence: CASRVRTGGCQPQHF.

The chain couples TRBV6-5 to TRBJ1-2, with 7 bases that match TRBD1. This CDR3 contains 14 residues. CDR1 is MNHEY and CDR2 is SVGAGI in the germline V gene. The ends lost 6 bases at V and 2 bases at J; junction bases unmatched: 6. DNA for the CDR3: TGTGCCAGCAGCCGGACAGGAGCCAACTATGGCTACACCTTC. Its protein product is CASSRTGANYGYTF.

The chain uses TRBV12-5 and TRBJ2-2; D not resolved. Germline V gives CDR1 LGHNT, CDR2 FRNRAP. V lost 1 base to trimming and J lost 7 bases, with 7 bases between them. CDR3 length: 13 residues. The DNA of the CDR3 is TGTGCTAGTGGTTTGGCGATCGTCGGGGAGCTGTTTTTT. Its protein product is CASGLAIVGELFF.

The rearrangement uses TRBV2 and TRBJ2-1; 7 bases are shared with TRBD2. CDR1 is SNHLY, CDR2 FYNNEI, per germline. J lost 5 bases, V lost 6 bases, and 10 bases had no gene match. The CDR3 covers 15 residues. CDR3 nucleotides: TGTGCCAGCAGGGGCACTAGCGCGGGGCACAATGAGCAGTTCTTC. This gives the protein CASRGTSAGHNEQFF.

There are a few counts of this clone. The chain employs TRBV27 and TRBJ2-6; D not certain. Germline-derived CDR1 and CDR2 are MNHEY and SMNVEV (reference sequence). The CDR3 is 14 residues long. V lost 6 bases, J lost 4 bases, and 10 bases lay in between. The CDR3 reads CASSLGGGANVLTF. Written as DNA, the CDR3 is TGTGCCAGCAGCCTTGGCGGAGGGGCCAACGTCCTGACTTTC.

The table lists this clone with a few counts. The genes are TRBV6-5 and TRBJ1-1; a possible D gene is TRBD1 (5 bases). The germline CDR1 and CDR2 sequences are MNHEY and SVGAGI. This CDR3 region has 14 residues. V lost 4 bases, J lost 1 base, and 10 bases lay in between. The CDR3 reads CASSSPQGNTEAFF. The CDR3 bases are TGTGCCAGCAGTTCTCCGCAGGGGAACACTGAAGCTTTCTTT.

The rearrangement joins TRBV6-1 to TRBJ1-3; a possible D gene is TRBD1 (5 bases). The CDR3 has 13 amino acids. CDR1 and CDR2 from the germline V gene are MNHNS and SASEGT. V was clipped by 11 bases and J by 2 bases, with 13 bases between them. The CDR3 sequence: CALGTDPGNTIYF. CDR3 DNA sequence: TGTGCCTTAGGGACGGATCCTGGAAACACCATATATTTT.

This chain links TRBV14 with TRBJ2-5; D gene unclear. The CDR3 is made up of 13 amino acids. V was trimmed by 4 bases and J by 6 bases, leaving 12 bases between them. Germline CDR1 and CDR2: SGHDN and FVKESK. The DNA for the CDR3 is TGTGCCAGCAGCCTCAGTGAGATTAAGACCCAGTACTTC. Protein product: CASSLSEIKTQYF.

J is TRBJ1-2 and V is TRBV9; D might be TRBD1 (6 bases). Germline V gene sequence: CDR1 SGDLS, CDR2 YYNGEE. The V end was cut by 0 bases, the J end by 3 bases, with 15 bases between. This CDR3 is built from 16 residues. CDR3 bases: TGTGCCAGCAGCGTAGAAGTAACAGGGTCACACTATGGCTACACCTTC. Translated, it gives CASSVEVTGSHYGYTF.

The chain links TRBV18 to TRBJ2-7; possibly TRBD1 for D (6 bases). The CDR3 loop spans 12 amino acids. Trimming cost V 4 bases and J 3 bases, with 7 bases left between them. Germline-derived CDR1 and CDR2 are KGHSH and LQKENI. CDR3 loop: CASSLQGYEQYF. The CDR3 nucleotides are TGTGCCAGCTCACTACAGGGCTACGAGCAGTACTTC.

The chain joins TRBV6-5 to TRBJ1-1, with no clear D. The CDR3 covers 12 residues. CDR1 and CDR2 from the germline V gene are MNHEY and SVGAGI. In DNA form, the CDR3 reads TGTGCGACAATAGCCATGAACACTGAAGCTTTCTTT. Its protein is CATIAMNTEAFF.

This clone occurred once. V gene TRBV7-3 combines with J gene TRBJ2-7; TRBD1 agrees at 7 bases. With 10 bases clipped from V and 2 bases from J, the junction kept 11 bases outside the gene matches. The CDR3 has 14 amino acids. Germline loops: CDR1 SGHTA, CDR2 FQGTGA. The CDR3 bases are TGTGCCATGCCCCGGGACAGCTTAACCTACGAGCAGTACTTC. Its protein is CAMPRDSLTYEQYF.